The rows below give T cell receptor beta chains drawn from one sample of a study of T cell responses to AZD1222 COVID-19 vaccine. Sequencing used immunoSEQ multiplex PCR; TCRdb keeps in-frame clones, though not all of them. The sample records about 97,000 clones, roughly 86% being singletons. Here the sequenced sample was peripheral blood, taken on day 0 of AZD1222 vaccination. These receptor sequences come from an adult in good health. CDR3s include the opening cysteine and the closing phenylalanine or tryptophan.

CDR3 protein: CASSPRGATYEQYF
V gene: TRBV3-1/TRBV3-2
J gene: TRBJ2-7

CDR3 protein: CASSYSTGGFGETQYF
V gene: TRBV6-5
J gene: TRBJ2-5

CDR3 protein: CASMRDSSYEQYF
V gene: TRBV2
J gene: TRBJ2-7

CDR3 protein: CASSRGQGGYYGYTF
V gene: TRBV6-5
J gene: TRBJ1-2

CDR3 protein: CASSEWGDSNYGYTF
V gene: TRBV6-1
J gene: TRBJ1-2

CDR3 protein: CASSLRRYNSPLHF
V gene: TRBV7-2
J gene: TRBJ1-6

CDR3 protein: CASSPRLGTDEQFF
V gene: TRBV9
J gene: TRBJ2-1

CDR3 protein: CASSPRERLSTDTQYF
V gene: TRBV11-3
J gene: TRBJ2-3

CDR3 protein: CASSQAWAGELFF
V gene: TRBV14
J gene: TRBJ2-2

CDR3 protein: CASSDPGRYTF
V gene: TRBV9
J gene: TRBJ1-2

CDR3 protein: CAISETTPSTGELFF
V gene: TRBV10-3
J gene: TRBJ2-2

CDR3 protein: CASSSTQGANEKLFF
V gene: TRBV28
J gene: TRBJ1-4

CDR3 protein: CASSLEGGRSPLHF
V gene: TRBV5-4
J gene: TRBJ1-6

CDR3 protein: CASSMGIGEQFF
V gene: TRBV19
J gene: TRBJ2-1

CDR3 protein: CASPPPVDRGGTDTQYF
V gene: TRBV5-1
J gene: TRBJ2-3

CDR3 protein: CASSLSTDTQYF
V gene: TRBV7-2
J gene: TRBJ2-3

CDR3 protein: CASSAEGNSGYTF
V gene: TRBV2
J gene: TRBJ1-2

CDR3 protein: CASSQDGGGRGTYEQYF
V gene: TRBV3-1/TRBV3-2
J gene: TRBJ2-7

CDR3 protein: CASSSPPKPQHF
V gene: TRBV27
J gene: TRBJ1-5

CDR3 protein: CASSSPGQITVYEQYF
V gene: TRBV7-2
J gene: TRBJ2-7

CDR3 protein: CASSQGFQPQHF
V gene: TRBV19
J gene: TRBJ1-5

CDR3 protein: CASSLLGRKGNEQFF
V gene: TRBV28
J gene: TRBJ2-1

CDR3 protein: CASSSLRTVQETQYF
V gene: TRBV28
J gene: TRBJ2-5

CDR3 protein: CASSLGANTDTQYF
V gene: TRBV11-1
J gene: TRBJ2-3

CDR3 protein: CASSLIGGSYEQYF
V gene: TRBV5-1
J gene: TRBJ2-7

CDR3 protein: CASSPRQGNGYTF
V gene: TRBV7-2
J gene: TRBJ1-2

CDR3 protein: CASSWTRGGVDTGELFF
V gene: TRBV6-2/TRBV6-3
J gene: TRBJ2-2

CDR3 protein: CASSYVGGISNQPQHF
V gene: TRBV6-2/TRBV6-3
J gene: TRBJ1-5

CDR3 protein: CASSQELAPRDEQFF
V gene: TRBV4-2
J gene: TRBJ2-1

CDR3 protein: CASRGTAYGYTF
V gene: TRBV6-5
J gene: TRBJ1-2

CDR3 protein: CASSFVGNGYTF
V gene: TRBV28
J gene: TRBJ1-2

CDR3 protein: CASSKIGTVETQYF
V gene: TRBV2
J gene: TRBJ2-5

CDR3 protein: CASSTRQGPYGYTF
V gene: TRBV7-2
J gene: TRBJ1-2

CDR3 protein: CATSDRGTGELFF
V gene: TRBV24-1
J gene: TRBJ2-2

CDR3 protein: CASSWDHNEQFF
V gene: TRBV7-9
J gene: TRBJ2-1

CDR3 protein: CASSFDREATNEKLFF
V gene: TRBV5-1
J gene: TRBJ1-4

CDR3 protein: CSAGGPNSPLHF
V gene: TRBV29-1
J gene: TRBJ1-6

CDR3 protein: CASNRLGNTEAFF
V gene: TRBV2
J gene: TRBJ1-1

CDR3 protein: CAWSTGQGSQPQHF
V gene: TRBV30
J gene: TRBJ1-5

CDR3 protein: CASRGHLSSYEQYF
V gene: TRBV6-5
J gene: TRBJ2-7

CDR3 protein: CSTGPTVYEQYF
V gene: TRBV29-1
J gene: TRBJ2-7

CDR3 protein: CASSQYGQGVYEQYF
V gene: TRBV4-3
J gene: TRBJ2-7